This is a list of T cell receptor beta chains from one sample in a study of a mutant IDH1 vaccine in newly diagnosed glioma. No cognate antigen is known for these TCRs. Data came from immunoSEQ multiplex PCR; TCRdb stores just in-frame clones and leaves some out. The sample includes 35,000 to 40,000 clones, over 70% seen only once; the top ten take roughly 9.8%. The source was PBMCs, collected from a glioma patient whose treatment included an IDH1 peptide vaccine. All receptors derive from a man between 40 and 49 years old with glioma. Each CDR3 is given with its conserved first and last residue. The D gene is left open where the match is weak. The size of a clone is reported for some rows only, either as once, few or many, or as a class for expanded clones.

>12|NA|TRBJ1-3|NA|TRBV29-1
TGCAGCGGCCTAGGGCCCCTGAACACCATATATTTT
CSGLGPLNTIYF
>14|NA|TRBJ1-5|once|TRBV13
TGTGCCAGCAGCTTCGGCGATAGCAATCAGCCCCAGCATTTT
CASSFGDSNQPQHF
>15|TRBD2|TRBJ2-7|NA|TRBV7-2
TGTGCCAGCAGCTCTTGGCGGGAGGGCCTTTACGAGCAGTACTTC
CASSSWREGLYEQYF
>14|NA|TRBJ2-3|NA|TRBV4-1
TGCGCCAGCAGCCAAGATCCGCGGCTCGGTACGCAGTATTTT
CASSQDPRLGTQYF
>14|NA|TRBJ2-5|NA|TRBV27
TGTGCCAGCAGTTCCTATGGGCTCCAAGAGACCCAGTACTTC
CASSSYGLQETQYF
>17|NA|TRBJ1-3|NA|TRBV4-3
TGCGCCAGCACCCCCGAGGGGTCAGGGGATGAAGGAAACACCATATATTTT
CASTPEGSGDEGNTIYF
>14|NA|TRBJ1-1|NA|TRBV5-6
TGTGCCAGCAGCCCGGCTATCGCGGGGACTGAAGCTTTCTTT
CASSPAIAGTEAFF
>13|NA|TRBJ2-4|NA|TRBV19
TGTGCCAGTAGCCCAGGGATGGGAAACATTCAGTACTTC
CASSPGMGNIQYF
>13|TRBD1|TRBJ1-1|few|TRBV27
TGTGCCAGCAGTTCCGACACAGGGGCTGAAGCTTTCTTT
CASSSDTGAEAFF
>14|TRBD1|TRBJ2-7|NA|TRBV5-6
TGTGCCAGCAGCTGGACAGGGCCATCCTACGAGCAGTACTTC
CASSWTGPSYEQYF
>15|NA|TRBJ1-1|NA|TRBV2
TGTGCCAGCAACTATGGCCCGGGAGCGAACACTGAAGCTTTCTTT
CASNYGPGANTEAFF
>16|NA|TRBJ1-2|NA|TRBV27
TGTGCCAGCACCCTAACTTCGGGACACACAAACTATGGCTACACCTTC
CASTLTSGHTNYGYTF
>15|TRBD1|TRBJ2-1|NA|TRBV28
TGTGCCAGCAGTTCGGGGGACAGGGATATGAATGAGCAGTTCTTC
CASSSGDRDMNEQFF
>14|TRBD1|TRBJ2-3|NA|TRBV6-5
TGTGCCAGCAGTTTCCTGAACAGGGGGGAAATGCAGTATTTT
CASSFLNRGEMQYF
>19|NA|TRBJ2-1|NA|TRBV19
TGTGCCAGTAGTATACTGGGAGGCGCGGTGCTTAGTGGTGGCGATGAGCAGTTCTTC
CASSILGGAVLSGGDEQFF
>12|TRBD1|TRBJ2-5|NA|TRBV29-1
TGCAGCGTTGGACAGGGGCGAGAGACCCAGTACTTC
CSVGQGRETQYF
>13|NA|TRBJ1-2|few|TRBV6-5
TGTGCCAGCACGGACCGGGAGACTTATGGCTACACCTTC
CASTDRETYGYTF
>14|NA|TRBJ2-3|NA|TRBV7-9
TGTGCCAGCAGCTTTACAGGGCGCACAGATACGCAGTATTTT
CASSFTGRTDTQYF
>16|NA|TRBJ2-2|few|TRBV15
TGTGCCACCAGCAGAGCTCCCAGGGGGGGTACCGGGGAGCTGTTTTTT
CATSRAPRGGTGELFF
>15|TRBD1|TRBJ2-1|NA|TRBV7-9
TGTGCCAGCAGCTTCAGGACAGGGGTGGTGAATGAGCAGTTCTTC
CASSFRTGVVNEQFF
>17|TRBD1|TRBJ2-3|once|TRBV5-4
TGTGCCAGCAGCCCACCGGGACAGGGGGCCAGGTCAGATACGCAGTATTTT
CASSPPGQGARSDTQYF
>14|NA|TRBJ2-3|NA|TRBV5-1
TGCGCCAGCAGTTCCCCATGGGGTCGAAATACGCAGTATTTT
CASSSPWGRNTQYF
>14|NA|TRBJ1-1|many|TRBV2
TGTGCCGGTCGGCGGCAGGGTTTCTCCACTGAAGCTTTCTTT
CAGRRQGFSTEAFF
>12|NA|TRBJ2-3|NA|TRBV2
TGTGCCAGCAGTGGAGGGGGAGATACGCAGTATTTT
CASSGGGDTQYF
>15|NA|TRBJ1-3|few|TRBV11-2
TGTGCCAGCAGCTTCGGGCCAGCCTCTGGAAACACCATATATTTT
CASSFGPASGNTIYF
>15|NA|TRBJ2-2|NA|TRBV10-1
TGCGCCAGCAGTAGTGGGGGCCTGAACACCGGGGAGCTGTTTTTT
CASSSGGLNTGELFF
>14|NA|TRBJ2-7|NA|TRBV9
TGTGCCAGCAGCGTAGCCGACGGCCTCTACGAGCAGTACTTC
CASSVADGLYEQYF
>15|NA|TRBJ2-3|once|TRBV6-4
TGTGCCAGCAGTGACGCTCCATTTGGCAGGGATACGCAGTATTTT
CASSDAPFGRDTQYF
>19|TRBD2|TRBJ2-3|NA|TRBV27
TGTGCCAGCAGTTTACCACTAGCGGGAGGGCCAGGGGGGACAGATACGCAGTATTTT
CASSLPLAGGPGGTDTQYF
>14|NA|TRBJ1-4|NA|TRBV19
TGTGCCAGTACCGGTGGGGGACGAGGGGAAAAACTGTTTTTT
CASTGGGRGEKLFF
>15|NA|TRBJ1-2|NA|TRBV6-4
TGTGCCAGCAGTGACTCGATTGGAACAGGGACAGGCTACACCTTC
CASSDSIGTGTGYTF
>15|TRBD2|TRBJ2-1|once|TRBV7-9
TGTGCCAGCAGCAAAACTAGCGGGAGCAAGAATGAGCAGTTCTTC
CASSKTSGSKNEQFF
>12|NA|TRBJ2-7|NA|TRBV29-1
TGCAGCGTTGACCGGGGGTCGGACGAGCAGTACTTC
CSVDRGSDEQYF
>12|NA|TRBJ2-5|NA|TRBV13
TGTGCCAGCAGATGGCAGGGAGAGACCCAGTACTTC
CASRWQGETQYF
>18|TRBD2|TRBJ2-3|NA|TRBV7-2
TGTGCCAGCAGCTCTACCATGGGACTAGCGGGAGTTAGGGATACGCAGTATTTT
CASSSTMGLAGVRDTQYF